The 23 T cell receptor beta chains given below trace back to one sample, sequenced in a study of blood T cell repertoires in COVID-19. Produced via immunoSEQ multiplex PCR; TCRdb's table is partial and in-frame only. Of about 230,000 clones in the sample, over 80% were seen once. Sequenced input: peripheral blood. The receptor set was obtained from a woman between 70 and 85 years old with active or convalescent COVID-19.

The rearrangement joins TRBV29-1 to TRBJ2-4; 8 nucleotides align to TRBD1. J was trimmed by 1 base and V by 1 base; bases with no gene match: 6. Per the germline V gene, CDR1 is SQVTM and CDR2 is ANQGSEA. This CDR3 contains 16 residues. The CDR3 coding sequence is TGCAGCGTTGAAGGGACAGGGCGGCTGGCCAAAAACATTCAGTACTTC. It translates to CSVEGTGRLAKNIQYF.

V is TRBV7-2 and J is TRBJ2-7; TRBD2 is a possible D gene (5 bases). Per germline, CDR1 SGHTA and CDR2 FQGNSA. The length of the CDR3 is 13 residues. The V end was cut by 5 bases, the J end by 6 bases, with 14 bases between. The CDR3 DNA is TGTGCCAGCAGCCTCCCGGGAACGGGCGAGCAGTACTTC. This translates into CASSLPGTGEQYF.

This sequence joins TRBV4-3 and TRBJ2-1; 8 bases fit TRBD1. The CDR3 runs 18 residues. Germline V gene data show CDR1 as LGHNA and CDR2 as YSLEER. J lost 0 bases, V lost 4 bases, and 11 bases had no gene match. CDR3 residues: CASSRQGPNMGSYNEQFF. In DNA form, the CDR3 reads TGCGCCAGCAGCCGACAGGGGCCCAATATGGGCTCCTACAATGAGCAGTTCTTC.

The chain is built from TRBV7-9 and TRBJ1-1; possibly TRBD1 for D (5 bases). CDR3 length: 15 residues. Trimming took 2 bases from V and 3 from J, leaving 13 bases between them. The germline gives CDR1 SEHNR, CDR2 FQNEAQ (reference sequence). The CDR3 reads CASSLMTARDTEAFF. The CDR3 nucleotides are TGTGCCAGCAGCTTAATGACAGCACGAGACACTGAAGCTTTCTTT.

This clone has only a few counts. CDR3 protein: CASSGRGTGKGNYGYTF. The CDR3, as DNA: TGTGCCAGCAGCGGACGGGGGACAGGCAAGGGGAACTATGGCTACACCTTC. The gene calls are TRBV9 and TRBJ1-2, with 8 positions matching TRBD1. Per the germline V gene, CDR1 is SGDLS and CDR2 is YYNGEE. The CDR3 extends over 17 amino acids. V gave up 3 bases and J gave up 2 bases; unmatched junction bases: 12.

The chain employs TRBV10-2 and TRBJ2-2; D is perhaps TRBD1 or TRBD2 (6 bases each). The CDR3 sequence is 13 residues long. Germline CDR1 and CDR2: WSHSY and SAAADI. Trimming pared 10 bases from V and 4 bases from J, leaving 13 bases between. The CDR3 coding sequence is TGCGCCACCAGGGGACTTATCACCGGGGAGCTGTTTTTT. Amino acids: CATRGLITGELFF.

The rearrangement links TRBV5-4 to TRBJ2-1; maybe TRBD2 (5 bases). Germline assignment: CDR1 SGHNT and CDR2 YYREEE (reference sequence). This CDR3 region has 13 residues. Trimming shortened V by 5 bases and J by 8 bases, and 14 bases separated the two germline ends. CDR3 in amino acids: CASRSQAADEQFF. The CDR3 DNA reads as TGTGCCAGCAGGTCCCAAGCGGCCGATGAGCAGTTCTTC.

The CDR3 is CAIRDSLDNYEQYF. In nucleotides, the CDR3 is TGTGCCATCAGGGACTCCCTTGACAACTACGAGCAGTACTTC. This chain uses TRBV10-3 with TRBJ2-7, with a tentative D call TRBD2 (5 bases). CDR3 size: 14 residues. Germline values: CDR1 ENHRY, CDR2 SYGVKD. V lost 6 bases and J 3 bases, leaving 15 bases between the germline ends.

The chain employs TRBV7-9 and TRBJ2-7; 7 bases match TRBD1. V gave up 4 bases and J gave up 4 bases; unmatched junction bases: 7. The CDR3 runs to 14 residues. Germline loops: CDR1 SEHNR, CDR2 FQNEAQ (reference sequence). The CDR3 nucleotides are TGTGCCAGCAGCTCCTCAGGGGGTGGGTACGAGCAGTACTTC. Translation: CASSSSGGGYEQYF.

This sequence joins TRBV4-2 and TRBJ2-2; D is perhaps TRBD2 (5 bases). CDR3 size: 17 residues. V was clipped by 0 bases and J by 5 bases, with 16 bases between them. CDR1 LGHNA and CDR2 YNFKEQ come from the germline V gene. This CDR3 is CASSQDLRGSTTGELFF. The CDR3 nucleotides are TGTGCCAGCAGCCAAGATTTACGCGGGTCGACAACCGGGGAGCTGTTTTTT.

The chain combines TRBV5-1 with TRBJ1-4; 7 bases are shared with TRBD1. After removal of 4 bases from V and 6 bases from J, the junction contained 18 bases not matched to a gene. Germline lookup yields CDR1 SGHRS and CDR2 YFSETQ. The CDR3 has 18 residues. CDR3 sequence (DNA): TGCGCCAGCAGCCCCAATGCAGGGGGGCTCGGGGGTGATGAAAAACTGTTTTTT. This sequence encodes CASSPNAGGLGGDEKLFF. Variable domain in full (rest from reference TRBV5-1 and TRBJ1-4): KAGVTQTPRYLIKTRGQQVTLSCSPISGHRSVSWYQQTPGQGLQFLFEYFSETQRNKGNFPGRFSGRQFSNSRSEMNVSTLELGDSALYLCASSPNAGGLGGDEKLFFGSGTQLSVL.

This chain joins TRBV24-1 and TRBJ1-5; TRBD1 might be the D (5 bases). The CDR3 covers 12 residues. Per germline, CDR1 KGHDR and CDR2 SFDVKD. CDR3 in amino acids: CAIGGSNQPQHF. Written as DNA, the CDR3 is TGTGCTATTGGGGGGAGCAATCAGCCCCAGCATTTT.

The chain combines TRBV11-3 with TRBJ2-1; 11 nucleotides match TRBD2. The CDR3 length is 15 residues. Germline CDR1 and CDR2: SGHNT and YENEEA. V was pared by 1 base and J by 5 bases, with 1 base of the junction left unmatched. In DNA, the CDR3 is TGTGCCAGCAGCTTAGGACTAGCGGGGAACAATGAGCAGTTCTTC. Its protein is CASSLGLAGNNEQFF.

The chain employs TRBV27 and TRBJ1-6; unclear D gene. CDR1 and CDR2 (germline): MNHEY, SMNVEV (reference sequence). V dropped 7 bases and J dropped 9 bases, with 13 bases sitting between them. The CDR3 contains 13 residues. For the CDR3, the DNA is TGTGCCAGCACCCGGACTGTTGGTTCACCCCTCCACTTT. It yields the protein CASTRTVGSPLHF.

This clone came up a few times. The gene calls are TRBV4-3 and TRBJ2-1; no definite D call. Germline loops: CDR1 LGHNA, CDR2 YSLEER. The CDR3 sequence is 14 residues long. Trimming shortened V by 1 base and J by 8 bases, and 12 bases separated the two germline ends. CDR3 sequence reads: CASSQGLVEDEQFF. The CDR3 nucleotides read TGCGCCAGCAGCCAAGGCTTGGTCGAGGATGAGCAGTTCTTC.

The chain recombines TRBV12-3 or TRBV12-4 with TRBJ1-1, with D unresolved. CDR3 length equals 11 residues. The V gene lost 3 bases and the J gene lost 7 bases, with 6 bases spanning the gap. The CDR3 DNA is TGTGCCAGCAGTTTTCAACTTGAAGCTTTCTTT. It yields the protein CASSFQLEAFF.

This clone turned up a few times. The chain combines TRBV28 with TRBJ2-7, with 8 bases fitting TRBD1. The CDR3 sequence is 14 residues long. The germline V gene encodes CDR1 MDHEN and CDR2 SYDVKM. Trimming took 6 bases from V and 4 from J; bases not matched to a gene: 8. CDR3 sequence reads: CASRRAGGVYEQYF. The DNA for the CDR3 is TGTGCCAGCAGGCGGGCAGGGGGCGTTTACGAGCAGTACTTC.

The rearrangement uses TRBV24-1 and TRBJ1-1, with TRBD1 matching over 8 bases. J lost 4 bases, V lost 2 bases, and 8 bases had no gene match. From germline, CDR1 is KGHDR and CDR2 SFDVKD. The CDR3 runs to 16 residues. The CDR3 DNA follows: TGTGCCACCAGTGATTCCGGACAGGGCGGAGGCACTGAAGCTTTCTTT. Translated, it gives CATSDSGQGGGTEAFF.

The rearrangement joins TRBV7-8 to TRBJ2-5; TRBD2 is a possible D gene (6 bases). This CDR3 region has 15 residues. The V end lost 3 bases, the J end lost 7 bases, and 18 bases lay between the germline ends. Per germline, CDR1 SGHVS and CDR2 FQNEAQ. CDR3 DNA sequence: TGTGCCAGCAGCTTTCTAGGGTTGCGGGGAAGGACCCAGTACTTC. It is translated as CASSFLGLRGRTQYF.

This clone has only one observation. The chain employs TRBV6-5 and TRBJ2-3; the match to TRBD2 covers 8 bases. CDR1 and CDR2 from the germline V gene are MNHEY and SVGAGI. The CDR3 sequence is 16 residues long. V shed 1 base, J shed 4 bases, and the junction held 7 bases outside the gene matches. The CDR3 here is CASSYWRGASSDTQYF. CDR3 coding DNA: TGTGCCAGCAGTTACTGGCGGGGGGCATCCTCAGATACGCAGTATTTT.

The chain combines TRBV2 with TRBJ2-1, with 13 bases identical to TRBD2. The V gene's germline CDR1 is SNHLY and CDR2 FYNNEI. This CDR3 spans 15 amino acids. The junction had 7 bases not matched to a gene; V was cut back by 5 bases and J by 9 bases. CDR3 amino acids: CASSLGLAGVSEQFF. DNA for the CDR3: TGTGCCAGCAGTCTTGGACTAGCGGGAGTTTCTGAGCAGTTCTTC.

The chain joins TRBV3-1 (or the pseudogene TRBV3-2) to TRBJ1-3; D is undetermined. With 4 bases removed from V and 0 bases from J, the gap between germline ends came to 10 bases. The CDR3 loop spans 15 amino acids. Germline V CDR1 and CDR2: LGHDT, YNNKEL (reference sequence). DNA for the CDR3: TGTGCCAGCAGCCCAGACGGTAGCTCTGGAAACACCATATATTTT. As protein: CASSPDGSSGNTIYF.

The chain couples TRBV20-1 to TRBJ2-3; 11 nucleotides align to TRBD2. CDR1 and CDR2 (germline): DFQATT, SNEGSKA (reference sequence). The V and J ends lost 3 bases and 4 bases, in that order; junction bases with no gene match: 6. The CDR3 is made up of 15 amino acids. In DNA, the CDR3 is TGCAGTGCTAGTTCCACTAGCGGGGGCGCAGATACGCAGTATTTT. Translation: CSASSTSGGADTQYF.